These 23 T cell receptor beta chains were all obtained from the same sample, sequenced in a study of T cell responses to AZD1222 COVID-19 vaccine. Method: immunoSEQ multiplex PCR; TCRdb's copy keeps in-frame clones and lacks some. The table shows more than 110,000 clones, with about nine tenths occurring only once. Sample: peripheral blood, taken 28 days after the second AZD1222 dose. The source is an adult who received the AZD1222 COVID-19 vaccine.

The V gene is TRBV30, the J gene TRBJ1-2; D is unclear. The ends were cut back, 5 bases at V and 5 bases at J, with 18 bases in the middle. This CDR3 is 14 amino acids long. Germline V lookup: CDR1 GTSNPN, CDR2 SVGIG (reference sequence). The CDR3 region has the DNA TGTGCCTGGTCCCGAAGCGGGGAAGGGTATGGCTACACCTTC. It yields the protein CAWSRSGEGYGYTF.

CDR3 sequence (DNA): TGTGCCAGTAGTCCCCGCCAGGGCCAGTGGGTCAATGAGCAGTTCTTC. This encodes CASSPRQGQWVNEQFF. V and J are TRBV19 and TRBJ2-1; possibly TRBD1 for D (5 bases). The V end was cut by 5 bases, the J end by 6 bases, with 20 bases between. The CDR3 length is 16 residues. The germline gives CDR1 LNHDA, CDR2 SQIVND (reference sequence). The entire variable domain, with the rest obtained from reference TRBV19 and TRBJ2-1, is as follows: DGGITQSPKYLFRKEGQNVTLSCEQNLNHDAMYWYRQDPGQGLRLIYYSQIVNDFQKGDIAEGYSVSREKKESFPLTVTSAQKNPTAFYLCASSPRQGQWVNEQFFGPGTRLTVL.

This chain joins TRBV6-2 or TRBV6-3 and TRBJ2-1; no clear D gene. CDR3 length equals 14 residues. The germline V gene encodes CDR1 MNHEY and CDR2 SVGEGT. Trimming removed 0 bases from V and 7 bases from J, with 10 bases in between. CDR3 residues: CASSYSAKTNEQFF. The CDR3 bases are TGTGCCAGCAGTTACTCAGCCAAAACGAATGAGCAGTTCTTC.

This rearrangement joins TRBV27 to TRBJ1-5; a possible D gene is TRBD1 (6 bases). The length of the CDR3 is 12 residues. Germline loops: CDR1 MNHEY, CDR2 SMNVEV (reference sequence). V lost 8 bases to trimming and J lost 7 bases, with 12 bases between them. The CDR3 protein is CASPQGRQPQHF. The CDR3 region has the DNA TGTGCCAGCCCTCAGGGGAGGCAGCCCCAGCATTTT.

CDR3 protein: CASSLEGRVSGELFF. The CDR3 nucleotides are TGTGCCAGCAGCTTAGAGGGCAGAGTCTCCGGGGAGCTGTTTTTT. The J gene is TRBJ2-2, the V gene TRBV11-2; D call uncertain. Per the germline V gene, CDR1 is SGHAT and CDR2 is FQNNGV. Trimming removed 0 bases from V and 6 bases from J, with 11 bases in between. The CDR3 runs to 15 residues.

V is TRBV9 and J is TRBJ1-6, with TRBD1 matching 8 bases. This CDR3 contains 15 residues. With 4 bases clipped from V and 10 bases from J, the junction kept 10 bases outside the gene matches. Germline-derived CDR1 and CDR2 are SGDLS and YYNGEE. The CDR3, as DNA: TGTGCCAGCAGCCTACGTTCGGACAGGGCCTCACCCCTCCACTTT. It yields the protein CASSLRSDRASPLHF.

The rearrangement joins TRBV24-1 to TRBJ2-1, with TRBD2 as a possible D gene (5 bases). This CDR3 region has 13 residues. Germline V gene lookup returns CDR1 KGHDR and CDR2 SFDVKD. V lost 12 bases and J 2 bases, leaving 13 bases between the germline ends. CDR3 protein: CAVSSGAYNEQFF. The CDR3 DNA reads TGTGCCGTCAGTTCCGGGGCCTACAATGAGCAGTTCTTC.

The chain joins TRBV3-1 (or the pseudogene TRBV3-2) to TRBJ1-1; possibly TRBD1 for D (6 bases). Trimming removed 4 bases from V and 5 bases from J, with 11 bases in between. This CDR3 spans 13 amino acids. CDR1 LGHDT and CDR2 YNNKEL come from the germline V gene (reference sequence). CDR3 region: CASSPGGLTEAFF. In nucleotides, the CDR3 is TGTGCCAGCAGCCCGGGGGGGCTGACTGAAGCTTTCTTT.

The chain employs TRBV7-2 and TRBJ2-3; D may correspond to TRBD1 or TRBD2 (5 bases each). Trimming left V 5 bases short and J 0 bases short, with 9 bases between. The CDR3 is made up of 14 amino acids. Per the germline V gene, CDR1 is SGHTA and CDR2 is FQGNSA. The CDR3 sequence: CASSLRDSTDTQYF. Written as DNA, the CDR3 is TGTGCCAGCAGCCTCCGGGACAGCACAGATACGCAGTATTTT. The full variable domain, rest sourced from reference TRBV7-2 and TRBJ2-3, is GAGVSQSPSNKVTEKGKDVELRCDPISGHTALYWYRQSLGQGLEFLIYFQGNSAPDKSGLPSDRFSAERTGGSVSTLTIQRTQQEDSAVYLCASSLRDSTDTQYFGPGTRLTVL.

The chain recombines TRBV7-2 with TRBJ2-2, with D perhaps matching TRBD2 (5 bases). From germline, CDR1 is SGHTA and CDR2 FQGNSA. The CDR3 extends over 14 amino acids. The germline V and J ends were trimmed by 5 bases and 2 bases, with 9 bases remaining between them. The DNA of the CDR3 is TGTGCCAGCAGCCCCGGACTCAACACCGGGGAGCTGTTTTTT. Amino acid sequence: CASSPGLNTGELFF.

The V gene is TRBV19, the J gene TRBJ1-4; D remains unclear. In germline, CDR1 is LNHDA, CDR2 SQIVND (reference sequence). CDR3 length: 14 residues. Trimming removed 6 bases from V and 13 bases from J, with 21 bases in between. The CDR3 spells CASRTSTANERLFF. The CDR3 DNA reads TGTGCCAGTAGGACCTCCACAGCGAACGAGCGACTGTTTTTT.

The J gene is TRBJ1-2, the V gene TRBV12-3 or TRBV12-4; no clear D gene. V lost 9 bases and J 3 bases, leaving 11 bases between the germline ends. This CDR3 region has 12 residues. The CDR3 coding sequence is TGTGCCAGGGCACTATATGACTATGGCTACACCTTC. Amino acids: CARALYDYGYTF.

V is TRBV5-6 and J is TRBJ1-2; D is unresolved. This CDR3 contains 14 residues. Germline CDR1 and CDR2: SGHDT and YYEEEE. Trimming took 1 base from V and 5 from J, leaving 12 bases between them. The CDR3 spells CASSLTRTVYGYTF. The CDR3 DNA follows: TGTGCCAGCAGCTTGACAAGGACTGTTTATGGCTACACCTTC.

The rearrangement links TRBV11-2 to TRBJ1-5; no clear D gene. The CDR3 runs to 16 residues. V lost 5 bases and J 0 bases, leaving 14 bases between the germline ends. CDR1 is SGHAT and CDR2 is FQNNGV in the germline V gene. CDR3 residues: CASSAQEPYSNQPQHF. CDR3 bases: TGTGCCAGCAGCGCGCAGGAACCTTATAGCAATCAGCCCCAGCATTTT.

V usage is TRBV4-3 and J usage is TRBJ2-1, with TRBD2 matching 7 bases. J gave up 1 base and V 0 bases, and 3 bases lay outside the gene matches. The CDR3 extends over 16 amino acids. The germline gives CDR1 LGHNA, CDR2 YSLEER. CDR3 nucleotide sequence: TGCGCCAGCAGCCAAGACCTAGCGGTTTCCTACAATGAGCAGTTCTTC. Translation gives CASSQDLAVSYNEQFF.

This clone was found once. The genes are TRBV19 and TRBJ1-2; D might be TRBD1 (5 bases). Trimming took 4 bases from V and 4 from J, leaving 16 bases between them. From germline, CDR1 is LNHDA and CDR2 SQIVND (reference sequence). CDR3 length: 15 residues. CDR3 in amino acids: CASSKERGESYGYTF. The CDR3 DNA follows: TGTGCCAGTAGTAAGGAAAGGGGTGAAAGCTATGGCTACACCTTC.

This sequence joins TRBV7-3 and TRBJ2-2; D is ambiguous. Germline lookup yields CDR1 SGHTA and CDR2 FQGTGA. V gave up 4 bases and J gave up 4 bases, with 7 bases separating them. CDR3 size: 13 residues. CDR3 amino acids: CASSSTFTGELFF. The DNA for the CDR3 is TGTGCCAGCAGCTCAACATTCACCGGGGAGCTGTTTTTT.

The gene calls are TRBV5-5 and TRBJ1-2; TRBD1 matches at 7 bases. Per the germline V gene, CDR1 is SGHKS and CDR2 is YYEKEE (reference sequence). This CDR3 region has 14 residues. The trim removed 2 bases at V and 8 bases at J, leaving 9 bases unmatched. The CDR3, as DNA: TGTGCCAGCAGCTTTAGATTGACAGGGCAAGGCTACACCTTC. Translated: CASSFRLTGQGYTF.

This clone appeared a single time. The chain couples TRBV7-9 to TRBJ2-1, with 8 bases fitting TRBD2. Trimming took 4 bases from V and 6 from J; bases not matched to a gene: 8. The CDR3 contains 15 residues. From germline, CDR1 is SEHNR and CDR2 FQNEAQ (reference sequence). The chain's CDR3 is CASSSSGSGINEQFF. For the CDR3, the DNA is TGTGCCAGCAGCTCCAGCGGGAGTGGAATCAATGAGCAGTTCTTC.

CDR3 loop: CASISRQGNEQYF. As DNA, the CDR3 is TGTGCCAGTATCTCCCGACAGGGGAACGAGCAGTACTTC. V usage is TRBV19 and J usage is TRBJ2-7; 8 nucleotides line up with TRBD1. This CDR3 comprises 13 residues. Trimming removed 7 bases from V and 5 bases from J; junction bases left unmatched: 7. Germline CDR1 LNHDA, CDR2 SQIVND (reference sequence).

This CDR3 reads CASSYSRTGGPFF. CDR3 in DNA: TGTGCCAGCAGTTATTCTCGGACAGGGGGGCCTTTCTTT. V is TRBV6-5 and J is TRBJ1-1, with 10 bases that match TRBD1. The CDR3 extends over 13 amino acids. V lost 3 bases and J lost 12; bases outside the gene matches: 7. Germline CDR1 is MNHEY and CDR2 is SVGAGI.

The chain links TRBV10-3 to TRBJ1-5, with TRBD1 matching 7 bases. V was clipped by 0 bases and J by 7 bases; unmatched bases: 3. Germline-derived CDR1 and CDR2 are ENHRY and SYGVKD. This CDR3 contains 14 residues. This CDR3 is CAISESDRNQPQHF. Written as DNA, the CDR3 is TGTGCCATCAGTGAGTCGGACAGGAACCAGCCCCAGCATTTT.

The chain uses TRBV14 and TRBJ2-5, with 7 bases that match TRBD2. J was trimmed by 2 bases and V by 1 base; bases with no gene match: 10. Germline CDR1 is SGHDN and CDR2 is FVKESK. This CDR3 comprises 17 residues. CDR3 residues: CASSQGASGPFQETQYF. CDR3 bases: TGTGCCAGCAGCCAAGGAGCTAGCGGACCATTTCAAGAGACCCAGTACTTC.